This entry lists 24 T cell receptor beta chains sequenced from one sample in a study of cytomegalovirus exposure and HLA in healthy donors. The PCR contained 60 Vbeta and 13 Jbeta primers. TCRdb's copy holds only in-frame clones and misses some; the assay was immunoSEQ multiplex PCR. The data contain roughly 230,000 clones, around 83% of them singletons. Input material: PBMCs. Source of these receptors: a girl aged 2 to 9 in good health and CMV-seronegative.

V gene TRBV18 combines with J gene TRBJ2-7; 7 bases fit TRBD2. Looked up from germline, CDR1 is KGHSH and CDR2 is LQKENI. With V trimmed by 3 bases and J by 2 bases, 4 bases remained unmatched. This CDR3 has 14 residues. CDR3 region: CASSPRGEAYEQYF. The CDR3 DNA reads as TGTGCCAGCTCACCCCGGGGGGAGGCCTACGAGCAGTACTTC.

V usage is TRBV5-4 and J usage is TRBJ1-2; D is undetermined. V was pared by 0 bases and J by 1 base, with 7 bases between. Per the germline V gene, CDR1 is SGHNT and CDR2 is YYREEE (reference sequence). There are 14 residues in the CDR3. The CDR3 region has the DNA TGTGCCAGCAGCTTGGAGGACTATAACTATGGCTACACCTTC. Protein: CASSLEDYNYGYTF.

V is TRBV30 and J is TRBJ1-1; 7 bases are a match to TRBD1. Looked up from germline, CDR1 is GTSNPN and CDR2 is SVGIG (reference sequence). This CDR3 has 15 amino acids. V was pared by 6 bases and J by 7 bases, with 17 bases of the junction left unmatched. In DNA form, the CDR3 reads TGTGCCTGCCTCCCGGACAGGAGCAATGCTGTTGAAGCTTTCTTT. The encoded protein is CACLPDRSNAVEAFF. The full variable domain, its missing parts supplied by reference TRBV30 and TRBJ1-1, is SQTIHQWPATLVQPVGSPLSLECTVEGTSNPNLYWYRQAAGRGLQLLFYSVGIGQISSEVPQNLSASRPQDRQFILSSKKLLLSDSGFYLCACLPDRSNAVEAFFGQGTRLTVV.

This chain joins TRBV11-1 and TRBJ2-1; 11 nucleotides agree with TRBD2. The CDR3 is 15 residues long. After removal of 3 bases from V and 5 bases from J, the junction contained 3 bases not matched to a gene. Germline V gene lookup returns CDR1 SGHAT and CDR2 FQDESV (reference sequence). The CDR3 bases are TGTGCCAGCAGCTTCGGGACTAGCGGTAACAATGAGCAGTTCTTC. This sequence encodes CASSFGTSGNNEQFF.

V usage is TRBV2 and J usage is TRBJ2-5; 7 bases line up with TRBD2. After removal of 5 bases from V and 4 bases from J, the junction contained 10 bases not matched to a gene. This CDR3 is built from 15 residues. Germline CDR1 SNHLY, CDR2 FYNNEI. CDR3 in amino acids: CASSRTSRAGETQYF. The CDR3 coding sequence is TGTGCCAGCAGTAGGACTAGTAGGGCGGGAGAGACCCAGTACTTC.

The gene calls are TRBV6-1 and TRBJ2-5; D is ambiguous. The CDR3 is made up of 13 amino acids. V lost 10 bases, J lost 1 base, and 13 bases lay in between. CDR1 is MNHNS, CDR2 SASEGT, per germline. The CDR3 spells CATLRKFQETQYF. The CDR3 DNA reads TGTGCCACCCTCAGAAAGTTCCAAGAGACCCAGTACTTC.

This chain connects TRBV30 to TRBJ1-4; D not certain. V was cut by 4 bases and J by 7 bases, with 16 bases left in between. Germline values: CDR1 GTSNPN, CDR2 SVGIG (reference sequence). CDR3 length: 14 residues. The DNA of the CDR3 is TGTGCCTGGAAAACCGGGTTTGATGGTGAAAAACTGTTTTTT. Protein product: CAWKTGFDGEKLFF. The variable domain in full, with the rest retrieved from reference TRBV30 and TRBJ1-4, is SQTIHQWPATLVQPVGSPLSLECTVEGTSNPNLYWYRQAAGRGLQLLFYSVGIGQISSEVPQNLSASRPQDRQFILSSKKLLLSDSGFYLCAWKTGFDGEKLFFGSGTQLSVL.

The gene calls are TRBV5-1 and TRBJ1-1, with TRBD1 as a possible D gene (6 bases). This CDR3 has 16 residues. V shed 0 bases and J shed 5 bases, with 17 bases lying between them. The germline V gene has CDR1 SGHRS and CDR2 YFSETQ. The CDR3 DNA reads as TGCGCCAGCAGCTTGGATGGGACACAGGGTAGGACTGAAGCTTTCTTT. Its protein is CASSLDGTQGRTEAFF.

The count of this clone is one. The chain uses TRBV13 and TRBJ2-6; possible D gene TRBD1, 5 bases. This CDR3 has 18 amino acids. Germline V gene lookup returns CDR1 PRHDT and CDR2 FYEKMQ (reference sequence). Trimming left V 5 bases short and J 3 bases short, with 20 bases between. This CDR3 reads CASSPRGAGSGGANVLTF. CDR3 nucleotide sequence: TGTGCCAGCAGCCCACGTGGGGCAGGGTCAGGTGGGGCCAACGTCCTGACTTTC.

This clone was seen a single time. This chain links TRBV7-2 with TRBJ2-1, with D maybe TRBD2 (6 bases). Germline V gene data show CDR1 as SGHTA and CDR2 as FQGNSA. This CDR3 contains 16 residues. V was pared by 6 bases and J by 3 bases, with 18 bases between. The CDR3 DNA reads TGTGCCAGCAGAGATATAGCGGTGGGGGTCTACAATGAGCAGTTCTTC. Translation: CASRDIAVGVYNEQFF. Together with reference TRBV7-2 and TRBJ2-1, the CDR3 gives the full variable domain: GAGVSQSPSNKVTEKGKDVELRCDPISGHTALYWYRQSLGQGLEFLIYFQGNSAPDKSGLPSDRFSAERTGGSVSTLTIQRTQQEDSAVYLCASRDIAVGVYNEQFFGPGTRLTVL.

The V gene is TRBV6-1, the J gene TRBJ2-3; 10 bases are shared with TRBD2. Germline V lookup: CDR1 MNHNS, CDR2 SASEGT. V was pared by 6 bases and J by 4 bases, with 1 base of the junction left unmatched. This CDR3 has 13 residues. CDR3 DNA sequence: TGTGCCAGCAGAGCGGGAGGGGCAGATACGCAGTATTTT. Amino acid sequence: CASRAGGADTQYF.

The V call is TRBV5-1, the J call TRBJ2-7, with D unclear. Deletions cut 0 bases from V and 4 bases from J, with 8 bases between. The CDR3 length is 13 residues. The germline V gene encodes CDR1 SGHRS and CDR2 YFSETQ. DNA of the CDR3: TGCGCCAGCAGCTTGGCCAAGAGTTACGAGCAGTACTTC. Its translation is CASSLAKSYEQYF.

V usage is TRBV7-2 and J usage is TRBJ1-5, with D unresolved. The CDR3 has 13 amino acids. Trimming stripped 3 bases from V and 4 bases from J, with 7 bases between. CDR1 and CDR2 (germline): SGHTA, FQGNSA. The chain's CDR3 is CASSFETNQPQHF. The CDR3 region has the DNA TGTGCCAGCAGCTTCGAAACAAATCAGCCCCAGCATTTT.

V usage is TRBV30 and J usage is TRBJ2-3; TRBD2 matches 8 bases. V shed 3 bases, J shed 2 bases, and the junction held 4 bases outside the gene matches. Germline V gene data show CDR1 as GTSNPN and CDR2 as SVGIG (reference sequence). This CDR3 contains 14 residues. CDR3 nucleotide sequence: TGTGCCTGGAGGATCGGGGGGGCCACAGATACGCAGTATTTT. This gives the protein CAWRIGGATDTQYF.

V gene TRBV2 combines with J gene TRBJ2-1, with 13 bases identical to TRBD2. Trimming at V came to 3 bases and at J to 8 bases, leaving 4 bases not matched to a gene. The germline V gene encodes CDR1 SNHLY and CDR2 FYNNEI. CDR3 length: 15 residues. The CDR3 loop reads CASSETSGRWDEQFF. The CDR3 DNA reads TGTGCCAGCAGTGAGACTAGCGGGAGGTGGGATGAGCAGTTCTTC.

This chain joins TRBV13 and TRBJ2-7; 10 bases map to TRBD1. V gave up 5 bases and J gave up 2 bases; unmatched junction bases: 3. Germline V gene data show CDR1 as PRHDT and CDR2 as FYEKMQ (reference sequence). The CDR3 has 14 residues. The CDR3 loop reads CASSTGQGTYEQYF. The CDR3 DNA reads TGTGCCAGCAGCACGGGACAGGGGACCTACGAGCAGTACTTC.

This clone was recorded a few times. The chain combines TRBV7-3 with TRBJ1-1; 9 positions agree with TRBD1. The CDR3 consists of 15 residues. Trimming at V came to 2 bases and at J to 1 base, leaving 2 bases not matched to a gene. In germline, CDR1 is SGHTA, CDR2 FQGTGA. DNA of the CDR3: TGTGCCAGCAGCTTAGGGGACAGGGCGAACACTGAAGCTTTCTTT. It is translated as CASSLGDRANTEAFF.

This clone was found once. CDR3 DNA sequence: TGTGCCTGCTTAGCGCGTAGGGCAAATTCACCCCTCCACTTT. Protein sequence: CACLARRANSPLHF. The rearrangement joins TRBV30 to TRBJ1-6; D gene uncertain. CDR1 GTSNPN and CDR2 SVGIG come from the germline V gene (reference sequence). With 6 bases removed from V and 7 bases from J, the gap between germline ends came to 16 bases. This CDR3 is 14 amino acids long.

The chain has TRBV30 and TRBJ1-2; 7 positions match TRBD1. Germline V lookup: CDR1 GTSNPN, CDR2 SVGIG (reference sequence). The CDR3 has 14 amino acids. Unmatched junction bases numbered 9, after V lost 3 bases and J lost 5 bases. CDR3 bases: TGTGCCTGGAGGGAGAAGGGGGCTAGATATGGCTACACCTTC. Translated: CAWREKGARYGYTF. Full variable domain (rest looked up from reference TRBV30 and TRBJ1-2): SQTIHQWPATLVQPVGSPLSLECTVEGTSNPNLYWYRQAAGRGLQLLFYSVGIGQISSEVPQNLSASRPQDRQFILSSKKLLLSDSGFYLCAWREKGARYGYTFGSGTRLTVV.

This chain links TRBV7-9 with TRBJ1-4, with 10 bases identical to TRBD1. The germline V gene has CDR1 SEHNR and CDR2 FQNEAQ (reference sequence). The V gene end was trimmed by 3 bases and the J gene end by 8 bases; junction bases not matched to a gene: 18. The CDR3 covers 19 residues. CDR3 bases: TGTGCCAGCAGCTTTCCGGCGACGAGACAGGGGGCTTCGTGGGAAAAACTGTTTTTT. This sequence encodes CASSFPATRQGASWEKLFF.

Points on this clone: The sample has other DNA sequences that encode this CDR3 too. The V call is TRBV9, the J call TRBJ1-2; D is possibly TRBD1 (6 bases). Trimming removed 4 bases from V and 4 bases from J, with 11 bases in between. This CDR3 spans 13 amino acids. CDR1 is SGDLS, CDR2 YYNGEE, per germline. CDR3 in DNA: TGTGCCAGCAGCTTACAGGGTGGCTATGGCTACACCTTC. Translated, it gives CASSLQGGYGYTF.

Note on this clone: One junction end does not reproduce the germline sequence, and a read error may be involved. The gene calls are TRBV7-9 and TRBJ2-7; no clear D. The germline V gene encodes CDR1 SEHNR and CDR2 FQNEAQ (reference sequence). This CDR3 has 11 amino acids. CDR3 protein: CSSSSEYEQYF. Written as DNA, the CDR3 is TGTTCCAGCAGCTCCGAGTACGAGCAGTACTTC.

This clone was seen once. The chain joins TRBV6-5 to TRBJ2-1, with D possibly being TRBD1 (7 bases). Germline values: CDR1 MNHEY, CDR2 SVGAGI. The CDR3 totals 14 residues. Trimming removed 0 bases at V and 10 bases at J, with 13 bases between. CDR3 DNA sequence: TGTGCCAGCAGTTACTCGAAGGGGGCGGGGGAGCAGTTCTTC. This codes for CASSYSKGAGEQFF.

The genes are TRBV5-6 and TRBJ2-1, with D perhaps TRBD2 (6 bases). Germline assignment: CDR1 SGHDT and CDR2 YYEEEE. V lost 4 bases, J lost 4 bases, and 24 bases lay in between. The CDR3 loop spans 18 amino acids. DNA of the CDR3: TGTGCCAGCAGCCGACGCTCAATTAGCATAGCGGTATACAATGAGCAGTTCTTC. This encodes CASSRRSISIAVYNEQFF.